A single sample gave rise to the 20 T cell receptor beta chains below, sequenced in a study of blood T cell repertoires in COVID-19. Here immunoSEQ multiplex PCR was the method, and the copy in TCRdb shows in-frame clones only, minus some. The sample shows about 8,500 clones, roughly 90% of them seen only once. Source material: peripheral blood. The receptors were gathered from a human donor with active COVID-19. The donor label of this sample is uncertain.

The V gene is TRBV4-1, the J gene TRBJ2-7; D not certain. Trimming left V 0 bases short and J 0 bases short, with 12 bases between. CDR1 and CDR2 from the germline V gene are MGHRA and YSYEKL. CDR3 length equals 16 residues. The chain's CDR3 is CASSQDSPIGSYEQYF. In DNA form, the CDR3 reads TGCGCCAGCAGCCAAGATAGCCCAATCGGCTCCTACGAGCAGTACTTC.

The chain recombines TRBV7-9 with TRBJ1-2, with 7 bases fitting TRBD1. V trimming: 5 bases; J trimming: 6 bases; junction bases outside the gene matches: 9. The CDR3 runs 14 residues. Looked up from germline, CDR1 is SEHNR and CDR2 is FQNEAQ (reference sequence). The CDR3 here is CASSATGVRDGYTF. CDR3 sequence (DNA): TGTGCCAGCAGCGCAACAGGGGTGAGGGATGGCTACACCTTC.

The J gene is TRBJ2-1, the V gene TRBV5-1; TRBD1 aligns across 8 bases. CDR3 length: 16 residues. The V gene's germline CDR1 is SGHRS and CDR2 YFSETQ. Trimming cost V 0 bases and J 2 bases; bases outside gene matches: 4. For the CDR3, the DNA is TGCGCCAGCAGCTTGGGGACAGGGCCCACCTACAATGAGCAGTTCTTC. It translates to CASSLGTGPTYNEQFF. Supplemented by reference TRBV5-1 and TRBJ2-1, the full variable domain reads KAGVTQTPRYLIKTRGQQVTLSCSPISGHRSVSWYQQTPGQGLQFLFEYFSETQRNKGNFPGRFSGRQFSNSRSEMNVSTLELGDSALYLCASSLGTGPTYNEQFFGPGTRLTVL.

V is TRBV7-3 and J is TRBJ2-6, with 9 nucleotides matching TRBD1. The CDR3 consists of 17 residues. Germline CDR1 reads SGHTA; CDR2 reads FQGTGA. Unmatched junction bases numbered 8, after V lost 6 bases and J lost 2 bases. The CDR3 region has the DNA TGTGCCAGCAGGTCCCGGGACAGGGCAACTGGGGCCAACGTCCTGACTTTC. Translated, it gives CASRSRDRATGANVLTF.

A single count supports this clone. The V and J genes are TRBV11-1 and TRBJ1-2; 9 bases fit TRBD1. J gave up 7 bases and V 6 bases, and 3 bases lay outside the gene matches. The germline CDR1 and CDR2 sequences are SGHAT and FQDESV (reference sequence). The CDR3 has 12 amino acids. The CDR3 coding sequence is TGTGCCAGCAGTTCACAGGGGGCTGGCTACACCTTC. Translation: CASSSQGAGYTF.

The V and J genes are TRBV13 and TRBJ2-7, with 11 bases lining up with TRBD1. Losses at the gene ends were 5 bases for V and 4 bases for J; bases not matched to a gene: 10. This CDR3 contains 16 residues. Germline loops: CDR1 PRHDT, CDR2 FYEKMQ (reference sequence). CDR3 DNA: TGTGCCAGCAGCCCGGGCCCGGGACAGGGGGATTACGAGCAGTACTTC. It codes for CASSPGPGQGDYEQYF.

The gene calls are TRBV5-1 and TRBJ1-2; 8 nucleotides line up with TRBD1. Unmatched junction bases numbered 3, after V lost 0 bases and J lost 2 bases. CDR1 is SGHRS and CDR2 is YFSETQ in the germline V gene. The CDR3 sequence is 15 residues long. CDR3: CASSLASGGNYGYTF. The CDR3 DNA sequence: TGCGCCAGCAGCTTGGCCTCAGGGGGCAACTATGGCTACACCTTC.

This chain joins TRBV5-1 and TRBJ2-1; D possibly corresponds to TRBD2 (5 bases). Germline V gives CDR1 SGHRS, CDR2 YFSETQ. V shed 0 bases and J shed 9 bases, with 16 bases lying between them. This CDR3 is built from 15 residues. The CDR3 spells CASSLGHEGLTEQFF. The CDR3 coding sequence is TGCGCCAGCAGCTTGGGACACGAGGGCCTTACTGAGCAGTTCTTC.

This clone was found once. The chain carries TRBV2 and TRBJ2-5; weak D call: TRBD1 (7 bases). V lost 9 bases and J 3 bases, leaving 17 bases between the germline ends. Per the germline V gene, CDR1 is SNHLY and CDR2 is FYNNEI. The length of the CDR3 is 14 residues. CDR3 region: CARAKGRGEETQYF. The DNA for the CDR3 is TGTGCCAGGGCCAAGGGCAGGGGGGAAGAGACCCAGTACTTC. The variable domain in full, completed from reference TRBV2 and TRBJ2-5, reads EPEVTQTPSHQVTQMGQEVILRCVPISNHLYFYWYRQILGQKVEFLVSFYNNEISEKSEIFDDQFSVERPDGSNFTLKIRSTKLEDSAMYFCARAKGRGEETQYFGPGTRLLVL.

In this sample, this clone is large (0.1 to 1%). The gene calls are TRBV5-1 and TRBJ2-1; D not resolved. Germline assignment: CDR1 SGHRS and CDR2 YFSETQ. This CDR3 is 13 amino acids long. With 3 bases removed from V and 6 bases from J, the gap between germline ends came to 10 bases. The chain's CDR3 is CASSSDDFNEQFF. As DNA, the CDR3 is TGCGCCAGCAGCTCGGATGACTTCAATGAGCAGTTCTTC.

The gene calls are TRBV5-4 and TRBJ1-6; D not certain. Trimming removed 3 bases at V and 10 bases at J, with 11 bases between. The CDR3 is 13 residues long. The germline gives CDR1 SGHNT, CDR2 YYREEE (reference sequence). The CDR3, as DNA: TGTGCCAGCAGCTCCCCGGAGGAATCACCCCTCCACTTT. Its translation: CASSSPEESPLHF.

CDR3 in amino acids: CASRGDRYEQYF. DNA for the CDR3: TGTGCCAGCAGGGGGGACAGGTACGAGCAGTACTTC. The V gene is TRBV2, the J gene TRBJ2-7, with TRBD1 matching over 8 bases. Germline-derived CDR1 and CDR2 are SNHLY and FYNNEI. Trimming took 6 bases from V and 4 from J; bases not matched to a gene: 2. The CDR3 totals 12 residues.

This clone was recorded a few times. The gene calls are TRBV5-1 and TRBJ2-2; D unresolved. This CDR3 has 12 amino acids. The V gene's germline CDR1 is SGHRS and CDR2 YFSETQ. Between the trimmed V and J ends, which lost 7 bases and 6 bases, there was a span of 10 bases. This CDR3 reads CASEATPGELFF. Written as DNA, the CDR3 is TGCGCCAGCGAGGCCACCCCCGGGGAGCTGTTTTTT.

The chain carries TRBV21-1 and TRBJ2-2; no check of the table's D call, TRBD1, against the DNA was made. TRBV21-1 is a known pseudogene. The CDR3 extends over 19 amino acids. The CDR3 protein is CASSAPGQGRNRNTGELFF. The CDR3 DNA follows: TGTGCCAGCAGCGCCCCGGGACAGGGCCGAAATCGAAACACCGGGGAGCTGTTTTTT.

The gene calls are TRBV5-1 and TRBJ1-4; 11 bases are a match to TRBD1. Trimming cost V 0 bases and J 8 bases; bases outside gene matches: 6. The CDR3 covers 16 residues. Looked up from germline, CDR1 is SGHRS and CDR2 is YFSETQ. CDR3 coding DNA: TGCGCCAGCAGCTTGGCCCCGGGACAGGGGGGAGAAAAACTGTTTTTT. Encoded protein: CASSLAPGQGGEKLFF.

This chain joins TRBV30 and TRBJ2-3; 15 bases are a match to TRBD2. Germline V gene lookup returns CDR1 GTSNPN and CDR2 SVGIG (reference sequence). The CDR3 is 15 amino acids. V was clipped by 3 bases and J by 5 bases; unmatched bases: 3. For the CDR3, the DNA is TGTGCCTGGAGCTCGGGACTAGCGGGGGGAGATACGCAGTATTTT. This encodes CAWSSGLAGGDTQYF.

This clone was found a few times. The chain is built from TRBV7-9 and TRBJ1-5, with D tentatively TRBD1 (5 bases). CDR3 size: 14 residues. V lost 0 bases to trimming and J lost 7 bases, with 10 bases between them. Germline values: CDR1 SEHNR, CDR2 FQNEAQ (reference sequence). CDR3 protein: CASSLARGGQPQHF. CDR3 in DNA: TGTGCCAGCAGCTTAGCGAGGGGAGGGCAGCCCCAGCATTTT.

This CDR3 is CASSYCPKGVASWSEQYF. The CDR3 nucleotides read TGTGCCAGCAGTTATTGCCCCAAAGGAGTTGCGTCTTGGTCCGAGCAGTACTTC. The chain carries TRBV6-9 and TRBJ2-7; D ambiguous. V lost 1 base and J 6 bases, leaving 25 bases between the germline ends. The CDR3 sequence is 18 residues long. CDR1 and CDR2 from the germline V gene are MNHGY and SVAAGI.

V gene TRBV5-1 combines with J gene TRBJ2-7, with D perhaps matching TRBD2 (6 bases). V shed 1 base and J shed 7 bases, with 12 bases lying between them. CDR3 length: 13 residues. CDR1 and CDR2 (germline): SGHRS, YFSETQ. The CDR3 region has the DNA TGCGCCAGCAGCTTGTGGGCGGGGTGGGAGCAGTACTTC. Translation: CASSLWAGWEQYF.

This chain joins TRBV27 and TRBJ2-7; 8 nucleotides agree with TRBD1. V shed 5 bases, J shed 2 bases, and the junction held 23 bases outside the gene matches. There are 20 residues in the CDR3. Per the germline V gene, CDR1 is MNHEY and CDR2 is SMNVEV (reference sequence). In DNA, the CDR3 is TGTGCCAGCAGTACTCGCTATACTTCGGGGGACAGGAGGGGGACCTACGAGCAGTACTTC. Protein product: CASSTRYTSGDRRGTYEQYF.